The entry below gives a single T cell receptor (beta chain) sequence along with its context. The data derive from a study of control samples from healthy donors and cancer patients. Repertoires were generated with immunoSEQ multiplex PCR, while TCRdb's copy carries only in-frame clones and drops some. The data contain 350,000 to 450,000 clones, 90% of them singletons. The V and J ends lost 4 bases and 2 bases, in that order; junction bases with no gene match: 11. The CDR3 extends over 17 amino acids. Germline lookup yields CDR1 MGHRA and CDR2 YSYEKL. The material sequenced was PBMCs. The TCR comes from a man aged 35 to 55 with head and neck cancer. The chain carries TRBV4-1 and TRBJ1-5; 7 nucleotides line up with TRBD1. The CDR3 loop reads CASSLGGGRGGNQPQHF. CDR3 coding DNA: TGCGCCAGCAGCCTGGGCGGGGGCAGGGGGGGCAATCAGCCCCAGCATTTT.